This entry lists 32 T cell receptor beta chains sequenced from one sample in a study of post-analysis software for immune sequencing data. Unique molecular identifiers had been added to the TCR beta cDNA libraries. TCRdb fed the PCR reads into MiXCR, producing one record per CDR3 protein. Of 150,000 to 200,000 distinct CDR3 sequences listed, roughly 40% are singletons. The specimen comprised blood, sampled after autologous hematopoietic stem cell transplantation. Receptors were obtained from a girl aged 5-17 years with multiple sclerosis.

V is TRBV28 and J is TRBJ2-2; 7 bases fit TRBD2. The J segment lost 4 bases and the V segment lost 6 bases, leaving 11 bases of the junction unmatched. The germline gives CDR1 MDHEN, CDR2 SYDVKM. The CDR3 sequence is 16 residues long. DNA for the CDR3: TGTGCCAGCAGAACGGGAGGACTGTCTATCACCGGGGAGCTGTTTTTT. This gives the protein CASRTGGLSITGELFF. Combining the CDR3 with reference TRBV28 and TRBJ2-2 gives the whole variable domain DVKVTQSSRYLVKRTGEKVFLECVQDMDHENMFWYRQDPGLGLRLIYFSYDVKMKEKGDIPEGYSVSREKKERFSLILESASTNQTSMYLCASRTGGLSITGELFFGEGSRLTVL.

This clonotype appeared a few times. The rearrangement uses TRBV5-1 and TRBJ2-1; 13 nucleotides align to TRBD2. The junction had 4 bases not matched to a gene; V was cut back by 2 bases and J by 8 bases. Germline V gene sequence: CDR1 SGHRS, CDR2 YFSETQ. The CDR3 loop spans 15 amino acids. The CDR3 coding sequence is TGCGCCAGCAGCTTAACTAGCGGGAGGGCCGATGAGCAGTTCTTC. Amino acids: CASSLTSGRADEQFF.

The rearrangement links TRBV20-1 to TRBJ2-1; 8 bases line up with TRBD2. The CDR3 is made up of 13 amino acids. Per the germline V gene, CDR1 is DFQATT and CDR2 is SNEGSKA (reference sequence). The V and J ends lost 5 bases and 5 bases, in that order; junction bases with no gene match: 5. The CDR3 DNA sequence: TGCAGTGCTCCCAGCGGGAGCAACAATGAGCAGTTCTTC. Residues: CSAPSGSNNEQFF.

The chain employs TRBV20-1 and TRBJ1-5; maybe TRBD1 (5 bases). The germline V gene has CDR1 DFQATT and CDR2 SNEGSKA (reference sequence). The CDR3 spans 15 residues. V was cut by 3 bases and J by 4 bases, with 16 bases left in between. The CDR3 DNA reads TGCAGTGCTAGGGAGGCAGGAAGGGGTAATCAGCCCCAGCATTTT. Encoded protein: CSAREAGRGNQPQHF.

This clonotype was observed a handful of times. The genes are TRBV28 and TRBJ2-7; no clear D. CDR1 is MDHEN, CDR2 SYDVKM, per germline. The V gene lost 7 bases and the J gene lost 0 bases, with 16 bases spanning the gap. This CDR3 has 15 amino acids. CDR3: CASTPPRANSYEQYF. The CDR3 DNA follows: TGTGCCAGCACCCCCCCACGGGCGAACTCCTACGAGCAGTACTTC.

This clonotype was counted between two and nine times. V usage is TRBV4-3 and J usage is TRBJ2-4; TRBD2 is a possible D gene (5 bases). The J call is in doubt because the DNA end fits TRBJ2-7 better. Per the germline V gene, CDR1 is LGHNA and CDR2 is YSLEER. The CDR3 runs 15 residues. The CDR3 DNA reads as TGCGCCAGCAGCCAAGAGTTCGGGAAGGTCTACGAGCAGTACTTC. As protein: CASSQEFGKVYEQYF.

The sample holds a few counts of this clonotype. The V and J genes are TRBV6-1 and TRBJ2-7; maybe TRBD2 (6 bases). The CDR3 is 16 amino acids. Germline CDR1 is MNHNS and CDR2 is SASEGT. Between the trimmed V and J ends, which lost 8 bases and 2 bases, there was a span of 22 bases. CDR3 coding DNA: TGTGCCAGCTCCAATAGTGTAGCGGCAGGAACCTACGAGCAGTACTTC. Residues: CASSNSVAAGTYEQYF.

This chain joins TRBV20-1 and TRBJ1-5; 7 nucleotides agree with TRBD1. V was pared by 3 bases and J by 5 bases, with 1 base of the junction left unmatched. The CDR3 runs 12 residues. The germline CDR1 and CDR2 sequences are DFQATT and SNEGSKA (reference sequence). The CDR3 loop reads CSASQGDQPQHF. In DNA form, the CDR3 reads TGCAGTGCTAGTCAGGGGGATCAGCCCCAGCATTTT.

The chain has TRBV4-1 and TRBJ2-1; D is perhaps TRBD2 (6 bases). CDR3 length: 13 amino acids. CDR1 is MGHRA and CDR2 is YSYEKL in the germline V gene. The V end lost 0 bases, the J end lost 9 bases, and 9 bases lay between the germline ends. The CDR3 loop is CASSQDQGGEQFF. Written as DNA, the CDR3 is TGCGCCAGCAGCCAAGATCAGGGAGGTGAGCAGTTCTTC.

This clonotype was counted only a few times. The V call is TRBV21-1, the J call TRBJ1-2; the table's D call TRBD1 went unverified against the DNA. TRBV21-1 is an annotated pseudogene. CDR3 length equals 18 residues. CDR3 nucleotides: TGTGCCAGCAGCAAGAATGGGCCGGACAGGGGGGTTTGGGACGGCTACACCTTC. This encodes CASSKNGPDRGVWDGYTF.

The sample holds a few counts of this clonotype. The chain recombines TRBV25-1 with TRBJ2-5, with 9 bases lining up with TRBD2. CDR3 size: 13 residues. The V and J ends lost 8 bases and 3 bases, in that order; junction bases with no gene match: 4. CDR1 MGHDK and CDR2 SYGVNS come from the germline V gene. This chain's CDR3 is CASGASGKETQYF. Written as DNA, the CDR3 is TGTGCCAGCGGGGCTAGCGGGAAAGAGACCCAGTACTTC.

This clonotype has more than one count but fewer than ten. The chain uses TRBV7-6 and TRBJ2-7; D is perhaps TRBD1 or TRBD2 (6 bases each). CDR3 length: 13 residues. Trimming cost V 5 bases and J 2 bases, with 10 bases left between them. Germline loops: CDR1 SGHVS, CDR2 FNYEAQ. The CDR3 DNA reads as TGTGCCAGCAGCAGGGGGGAAGCCTACGAGCAGTACTTC. Translating it yields CASSRGEAYEQYF.

This chain connects TRBV4-2 to TRBJ2-1; 11 bases are a match to TRBD2. CDR1 is LGHNA, CDR2 YNFKEQ, per germline. CDR3 length equals 18 residues. V dropped 3 bases and J dropped 1; count of bases not matched to a gene: 8. The CDR3 loop is CASSQVEGLAESYNEQFF. CDR3 coding DNA: TGTGCCAGCAGCCAGGTGGAGGGACTAGCGGAATCCTACAATGAGCAGTTCTTC.

The chain is built from TRBV6-2 or TRBV6-3 and TRBJ2-3; 13 bases fit TRBD2. The CDR3 has 16 residues. Trimming removed 6 bases from V and 4 bases from J; junction bases left unmatched: 7. Germline assignment: CDR1 MNHEY and CDR2 SVGEGT. The CDR3 DNA reads as TGTGCCAGCAGGAACGGACTAGCGGGAGACTCAGATACGCAGTATTTT. Translating it yields CASRNGLAGDSDTQYF.

This clonotype was counted only a few times. The chain carries TRBV7-2 and TRBJ2-3, with 10 nucleotides matching TRBD2. Germline V CDR1 and CDR2: SGHTA, FQGNSA. Trimming removed 0 bases from V and 0 bases from J; junction bases left unmatched: 12. The CDR3 is made up of 20 amino acids. CDR3 nucleotide sequence: TGTGCCAGCAGCTTAGCGCTGGGGCCGGGACTAGCGAGTAGCACAGATACGCAGTATTTT. This encodes CASSLALGPGLASSTDTQYF.

V is TRBV12-3 or TRBV12-4 and J is TRBJ2-7, with 12 bases lining up with TRBD2. The CDR3 covers 15 residues. V was pared by 6 bases and J by 3 bases, with 6 bases of the junction left unmatched. The CDR3 DNA is TGTGCCAGCAGCTGGGGACTAGCGGGCCACTACGAGCAGTACTTC. Encoded protein: CASSWGLAGHYEQYF.

This clonotype was recorded a few times. The chain links TRBV7-8 to TRBJ1-5, with D uncertain. Trimming removed 3 bases at V and 3 bases at J, with 15 bases between. The CDR3 is made up of 16 amino acids. CDR1 and CDR2 (germline): SGHVS, FQNEAQ. CDR3 sequence (DNA): TGTGCCAGCAGCTTTCTGGGCAGGCAATACAATCAGCCCCAGCATTTT. It codes for CASSFLGRQYNQPQHF.

This clonotype was detected a few times. The genes are TRBV14 and TRBJ2-5; no clear D. Germline V gene lookup returns CDR1 SGHDN and CDR2 FVKESK. V lost 0 bases and J lost 5, with 13 bases in between. The CDR3 spans 15 residues. The CDR3 is CASSQELGFAETQYF. Here the CDR3 DNA reads TGTGCCAGCAGCCAAGAATTGGGGTTCGCGGAGACCCAGTACTTC.

This clonotype was picked up many times. The V and J genes are TRBV4-3 and TRBJ2-3, with no clear D. Germline V gene lookup returns CDR1 LGHNA and CDR2 YSLEER. The CDR3 is 14 residues long. With 1 base removed from V and 2 bases from J, the gap between germline ends came to 7 bases. The CDR3 spells CASSQGGPTDTQYF. The CDR3 DNA reads as TGCGCCAGCAGCCAAGGAGGCCCCACAGATACGCAGTATTTT.

This clonotype came up many times. This chain joins TRBV5-1 and TRBJ2-7, with TRBD2 matching over 12 bases. This CDR3 region has 16 residues. J was trimmed by 5 bases and V by 1 base; bases with no gene match: 7. CDR1 and CDR2 from the germline V gene are SGHRS and YFSETQ. This CDR3 reads CASSLPRLAGAHEQYF. CDR3 in DNA: TGCGCCAGCAGCTTGCCCCGACTAGCGGGAGCCCACGAGCAGTACTTC.

This clonotype was seen a handful of times. This chain joins TRBV2 and TRBJ2-7, with TRBD1 matching 10 bases. The CDR3 is 13 amino acids. Germline V gives CDR1 SNHLY, CDR2 FYNNEI. The junction had 5 bases not matched to a gene; V was cut back by 8 bases and J by 4 bases. Written as DNA, the CDR3 is TGTGCCAGCGACCGGGACAGGGGTTACGAGCAGTACTTC. This gives the protein CASDRDRGYEQYF. The whole variable domain, remainder taken from reference TRBV2 and TRBJ2-7, is EPEVTQTPSHQVTQMGQEVILRCVPISNHLYFYWYRQILGQKVEFLVSFYNNEISEKSEIFDDQFSVERPDGSNFTLKIRSTKLEDSAMYFCASDRDRGYEQYFGPGTRLTVT.

This clonotype was seen a handful of times. In DNA form, the CDR3 reads TGTGCCAGCAGTTCGGGACTAGGAGGCTACGAGCAGTACTTC. Translating gives CASSSGLGGYEQYF. This chain connects TRBV27 to TRBJ2-7; TRBD2 aligns across 8 bases. The CDR3 sequence is 14 residues long. The trim removed 4 bases at V and 3 bases at J, leaving 5 bases unmatched. Germline CDR1 is MNHEY and CDR2 is SMNVEV (reference sequence).

This clonotype was detected only a few times. The gene calls are TRBV12-3 or TRBV12-4 and TRBJ1-2, with D maybe TRBD1 (5 bases). V dropped 5 bases and J dropped 6 bases, with 16 bases sitting between them. The length of the CDR3 is 14 residues. The CDR3 region is CASSNHGRADGYTF. CDR3 bases: TGTGCCAGCAGTAACCACGGCAGGGCTGATGGCTACACCTTC.

On this clonotype itself: It may be a read error: a sequence one base away is much more abundant. The chain employs TRBV7-9 and TRBJ2-1, with 10 bases identical to TRBD2. The germline gives CDR1 SEHNR, CDR2 FQNEAQ (reference sequence). This CDR3 comprises 15 residues. CDR3 protein: CTSSRGLADYNEQFF. CDR3 nucleotides: TGTACCAGCAGCCGAGGACTAGCGGACTACAATGAGCAGTTCTTC.

As concerns this clonotype: This may be a read error, as it is one base from a much larger clone. CDR3 sequence (DNA): TGTGCCAGCAGTCCGAACGGAGTAGCTACAGATACGCAGTATTTT. The encoded protein is CASSPNGVATDTQYF. The chain uses TRBV12-3 or TRBV12-4 and TRBJ2-3; D not resolved. This CDR3 region has 15 residues. Trimming stripped 5 bases from V and 3 bases from J, with 15 bases between.

About this clonotype itself: This may arise from a read error, as a much more abundant clone is one base away. The chain joins TRBV5-1 to TRBJ2-5; 9 positions agree with TRBD1. The CDR3 has 14 residues. From germline, CDR1 is SGHRS and CDR2 YFSETQ. In DNA, the CDR3 is TGCGCCGGCAGCAGGACAGGGGACCAAGAGACCCAGTACTTC. Translated: CAGSRTGDQETQYF.

This clonotype was seen a few times. This chain joins TRBV7-2 and TRBJ2-5, with D possibly TRBD1 on 6 matching bases. CDR3 length: 14 amino acids. V dropped 3 bases and J dropped 2 bases, with 10 bases sitting between them. CDR1 and CDR2 from the germline V gene are SGHTA and FQGNSA. Here the CDR3 reads CASSFPGDQETQYF. CDR3 bases: TGTGCCAGCAGCTTTCCAGGGGATCAAGAGACCCAGTACTTC.

This clonotype came up a few times. This chain uses TRBV20-1 with TRBJ2-7; D call uncertain. V shed 5 bases and J shed 4 bases, with 12 bases lying between them. Germline values: CDR1 DFQATT, CDR2 SNEGSKA (reference sequence). The CDR3 is made up of 12 amino acids. The CDR3 spells CSAPNIRYEQYF. As DNA, the CDR3 is TGCAGTGCTCCCAATATCCGGTACGAGCAGTACTTC.

This clonotype was seen more than once but under ten times. This chain connects TRBV10-2 to TRBJ2-7; 9 bases are a match to TRBD1. From germline, CDR1 is WSHSY and CDR2 SAAADI. This CDR3 spans 14 amino acids. After removal of 4 bases from V and 4 bases from J, the junction contained 5 bases not matched to a gene. The CDR3 nucleotides read TGCGCCAGCAGTGGGGGGACAGGGCTATACGAGCAGTACTTC. It codes for CASSGGTGLYEQYF.

V gene TRBV28 combines with J gene TRBJ1-5; D is undetermined. CDR3 size: 15 residues. With 10 bases removed from V and 7 bases from J, the gap between germline ends came to 23 bases. Germline lookup yields CDR1 MDHEN and CDR2 SYDVKM. The CDR3 DNA reads TGTGCCATCCACAGTATCAAAAACTCTTACCAGCCCCAGCATTTT. Amino acids: CAIHSIKNSYQPQHF.

This clonotype has only one observation. This sequence joins TRBV12-3 or TRBV12-4 and TRBJ1-5; D is undetermined. The CDR3 runs 12 residues. Trimming removed 2 bases from V and 6 bases from J, with 5 bases in between. This CDR3 is CASSLRGQPQHF. As DNA, the CDR3 is TGTGCCAGCAGTTTACGGGGTCAGCCCCAGCATTTT.

This clonotype has just a few counts. This chain joins TRBV12-3 or TRBV12-4 and TRBJ2-7; TRBD1 aligns across 7 bases. The CDR3 spans 14 residues. The junction had 11 bases not matched to a gene; V was cut back by 8 bases and J by 4 bases. In DNA form, the CDR3 reads TGTGCCAGCGGCCGAGGACAGGTTGAGTACGAGCAGTACTTC. This translates into CASGRGQVEYEQYF.